The 14 T cell receptor beta chains below all came from one sample that was sequenced in a study of blood T cells in healthy people across ages. Primers used in a second PCR of roughly 6 to 11 cycles were a sample-barcoded 5' primer and a J-beta primer mix. MiXCR, run by TCRdb on the 5' RACE reads, gives a single entry per CDR3 protein. Here the sample spans hundreds of thousands of distinct CDR3 sequences, under 40% being singletons. The sample comprised blood. The source is a man between 18 and 35 years old in good health.

This clonotype was seen only a few times. J is TRBJ2-3 and V is TRBV3-1; 13 positions agree with TRBD2. The CDR3 length is 16 residues. The V segment lost 5 bases and the J segment 3 bases; nucleotides outside the gene matches: 5. CDR1 and CDR2 (germline): LGHDT, YNNKEL (reference sequence). CDR3: CASSIGTSGATDTQYF. CDR3 in DNA: TGTGCCAGCAGCATCGGGACTAGCGGGGCGACAGATACGCAGTATTTT.

The V and J genes are TRBV4-1 and TRBJ1-6, with 7 bases matching TRBD1. J lost 8 bases, V lost 8 bases, and 12 bases had no gene match. The CDR3 consists of 15 residues. Per germline, CDR1 MGHRA and CDR2 YSYEKL. The DNA for the CDR3 is TGCGCCAGCGAGGGGCCCGAAGGGGGCGATTCACCCCTCCACTTT. Encoded protein: CASEGPEGGDSPLHF.

This clonotype showed up just a few times. V is TRBV20-1 and J is TRBJ2-2; 8 bases line up with TRBD2. Losses at the gene ends were 5 bases for V and 3 bases for J; bases not matched to a gene: 8. CDR1 is DFQATT, CDR2 SNEGSKA, per germline (reference sequence). The CDR3 sequence is 15 residues long. This chain's CDR3 is CSAGPRRGDTGELFF. In nucleotides, the CDR3 is TGCAGTGCTGGCCCCCGGCGGGGGGACACCGGGGAGCTGTTTTTT.

The table lists this clonotype with a few counts. V usage is TRBV11-2 and J usage is TRBJ1-1; no firm D call. Germline V CDR1 and CDR2: SGHAT, FQNNGV. Deletions cut 4 bases from V and 2 bases from J, with 11 bases between. The CDR3 sequence is 14 residues long. The chain's CDR3 is CASSSLATNTEAFF. The CDR3 nucleotides are TGTGCCAGCAGCTCCCTTGCCACCAACACTGAAGCTTTCTTT.

The chain combines TRBV20-1 with TRBJ2-1; D is ambiguous. Matching the DNA end better, TRBJ2-7 makes the J call doubtful. From germline, CDR1 is DFQATT and CDR2 SNEGSKA (reference sequence). The CDR3 covers 14 residues. The DNA of the CDR3 is TGCAGTGCTAGAGATCGGGTGATAGGGAACGAGCAGTACTTC. Translating gives CSARDRVIGNEQYF.

The genes are TRBV4-2 and TRBJ1-6; D is unresolved. Germline V gene data show CDR1 as LGHNA and CDR2 as YNFKEQ. CDR3 length equals 14 residues. V lost 0 bases to trimming and J lost 9 bases, with 9 bases between them. The CDR3 reads CASSQDLLSSPLHF. The CDR3 DNA reads TGTGCCAGCAGCCAAGATTTGTTAAGTTCACCCCTCCACTTT.

This clonotype has more than one count but fewer than ten. This chain uses TRBV20-1 with TRBJ2-1; 12 bases are a match to TRBD2. The CDR3 consists of 17 residues. CDR1 is DFQATT, CDR2 SNEGSKA, per germline (reference sequence). V was pared by 6 bases and J by 4 bases, with 13 bases of the junction left unmatched. CDR3 protein: CSATHPSGGASYNEQFF. The CDR3 DNA reads as TGCAGTGCCACCCACCCTAGCGGGGGGGCGAGTTACAATGAGCAGTTCTTC.

This chain joins TRBV29-1 and TRBJ1-1; possibly TRBD1 for D (6 bases). Trimming left V 4 bases short and J 1 base short, with 7 bases between. Germline loops: CDR1 SQVTM, CDR2 ANQGSEA. The CDR3 spans 12 residues. CDR3 DNA sequence: TGCAGCGTTGCGGGGGCGAACACTGAAGCTTTCTTT. It specifies CSVAGANTEAFF.

The rearrangement joins TRBV10-3 to TRBJ1-4, with TRBD1 as a possible D gene (5 bases). Germline V gene data show CDR1 as ENHRY and CDR2 as SYGVKD. The V end lost 5 bases, the J end lost 7 bases, and 14 bases lay between the germline ends. This CDR3 has 14 amino acids. This chain's CDR3 is CAISSGTDSEKLFF. CDR3 DNA sequence: TGTGCCATCAGTTCCGGGACGGATAGTGAAAAACTGTTTTTT.

This clonotype came up a few times. In DNA, the CDR3 is TGTGCCAGCAGCTTAGGGGGTCGAGGGGAGGGTTATACGCAGTATTTT. Protein product: CASSLGGRGEGYTQYF. V usage is TRBV7-2 and J usage is TRBJ2-3; 7 bases agree with TRBD2. CDR1 SGHTA and CDR2 FQGNSA come from the germline V gene. This CDR3 region has 16 residues. The trim removed 1 base at V and 7 bases at J, leaving 11 bases unmatched.

Of note for this clonotype: Compared with germline, one end of the junction differs, possibly owing to a read error. V gene TRBV5-1 combines with J gene TRBJ1-1; D ambiguous. The CDR3 is 18 amino acids. The germline CDR1 and CDR2 sequences are SGHRS and YFSETQ. Here the CDR3 reads CASSLGPSKGMGNPESFF. CDR3 bases: TGCGCCAGCAGCTTGGGCCCCAGCAAAGGGATGGGGAACCCTGAATCTTTCTTT. Full variable domain (remainder filled in from reference TRBV5-1 and TRBJ1-1): KAGVTQTPRYLIKTRGQQVTLSCSPISGHRSVSWYQQTPGQGLQFLFEYFSETQRNKGNFPGRFSGRQFSNSRSEMNVSTLELGDSALYLCASSLGPSKGMGNPESFFGQGTRLTVV.

This clonotype has a handful of counts. The CDR3 nucleotides read TGTGCCAGCAGCTTGGAAAGAGCCCACTATGGCTACACCTTC. Translated: CASSLERAHYGYTF. This chain joins TRBV5-4 and TRBJ1-2; no reliable D call. The CDR3 runs 14 residues. V was pared by 0 bases and J by 3 bases, with 9 bases between. The germline CDR1 and CDR2 sequences are SGHNT and YYREEE (reference sequence).

This clonotype has at least ten counts. The genes are TRBV5-1 and TRBJ2-1, with 11 bases fitting TRBD2. Per the germline V gene, CDR1 is SGHRS and CDR2 is YFSETQ. This CDR3 is built from 15 residues. J lost 5 bases, V lost 6 bases, and 7 bases had no gene match. The chain's CDR3 is CASTKLAGADNEQFF. The DNA of the CDR3 is TGCGCCAGCACCAAACTAGCGGGGGCAGACAATGAGCAGTTCTTC.

CDR3 residues: CASSPLVDASTDTQYF. In nucleotides, the CDR3 is TGCGCCAGCAGCCCCCTAGTGGATGCCAGCACAGATACGCAGTATTTT. This chain connects TRBV4-3 to TRBJ2-3, with D uncertain. The length of the CDR3 is 16 residues. V lost 4 bases, J lost 0 bases, and 14 bases lay in between. In germline, CDR1 is LGHNA, CDR2 YSLEER.